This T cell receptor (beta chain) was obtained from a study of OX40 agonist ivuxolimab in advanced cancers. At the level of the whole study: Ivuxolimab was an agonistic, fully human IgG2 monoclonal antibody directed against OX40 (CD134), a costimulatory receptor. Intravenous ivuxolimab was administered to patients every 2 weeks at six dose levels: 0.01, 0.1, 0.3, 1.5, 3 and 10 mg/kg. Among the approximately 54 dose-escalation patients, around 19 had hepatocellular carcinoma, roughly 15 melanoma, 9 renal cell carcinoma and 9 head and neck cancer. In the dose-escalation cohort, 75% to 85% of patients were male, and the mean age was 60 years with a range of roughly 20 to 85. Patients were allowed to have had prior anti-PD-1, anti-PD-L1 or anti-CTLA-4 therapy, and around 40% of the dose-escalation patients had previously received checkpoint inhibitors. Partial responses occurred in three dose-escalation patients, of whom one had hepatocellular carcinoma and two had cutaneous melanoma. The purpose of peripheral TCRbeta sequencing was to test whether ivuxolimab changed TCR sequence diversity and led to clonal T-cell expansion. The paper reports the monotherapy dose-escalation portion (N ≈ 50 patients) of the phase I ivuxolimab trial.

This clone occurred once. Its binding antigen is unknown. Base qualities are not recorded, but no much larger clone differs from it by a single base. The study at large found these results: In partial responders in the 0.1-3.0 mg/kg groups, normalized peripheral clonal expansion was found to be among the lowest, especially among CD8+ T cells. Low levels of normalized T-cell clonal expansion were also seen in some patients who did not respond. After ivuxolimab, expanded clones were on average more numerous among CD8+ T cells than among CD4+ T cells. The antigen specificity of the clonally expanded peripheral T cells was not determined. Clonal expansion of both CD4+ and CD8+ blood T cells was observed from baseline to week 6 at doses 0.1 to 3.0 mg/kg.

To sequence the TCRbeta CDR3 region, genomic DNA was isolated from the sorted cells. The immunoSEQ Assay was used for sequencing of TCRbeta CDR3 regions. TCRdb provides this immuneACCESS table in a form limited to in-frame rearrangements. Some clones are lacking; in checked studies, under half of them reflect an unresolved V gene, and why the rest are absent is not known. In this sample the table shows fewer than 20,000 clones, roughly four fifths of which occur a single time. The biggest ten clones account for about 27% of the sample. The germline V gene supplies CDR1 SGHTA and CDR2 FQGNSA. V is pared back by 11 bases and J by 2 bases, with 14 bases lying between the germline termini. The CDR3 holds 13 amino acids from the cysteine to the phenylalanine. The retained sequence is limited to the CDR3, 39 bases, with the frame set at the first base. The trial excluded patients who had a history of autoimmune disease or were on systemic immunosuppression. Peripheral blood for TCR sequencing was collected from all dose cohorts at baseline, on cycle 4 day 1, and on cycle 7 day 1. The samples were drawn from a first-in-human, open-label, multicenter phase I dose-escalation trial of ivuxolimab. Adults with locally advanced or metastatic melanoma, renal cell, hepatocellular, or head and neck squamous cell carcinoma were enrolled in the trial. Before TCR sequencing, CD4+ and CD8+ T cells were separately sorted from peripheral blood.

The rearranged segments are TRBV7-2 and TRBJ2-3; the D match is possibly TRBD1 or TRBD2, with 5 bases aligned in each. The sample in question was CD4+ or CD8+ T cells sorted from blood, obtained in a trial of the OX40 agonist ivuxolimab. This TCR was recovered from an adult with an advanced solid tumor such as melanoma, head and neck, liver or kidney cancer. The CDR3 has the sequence CALRGVDTDTQYF. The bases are TGTGCCCTGAGGGGCGTTGACACAGATACGCAGTATTTT. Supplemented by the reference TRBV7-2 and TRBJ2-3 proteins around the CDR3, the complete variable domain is GAGVSQSPSNKVTEKGKDVELRCDPISGHTALYWYRQSLGQGLEFLIYFQGNSAPDKSGLPSDRFSAERTGGSVSTLTIQRTQQEDSAVYLCALRGVDTDTQYFGPGTRLTVL.